The clone carrying this T cell receptor beta chain was picked up one time. CDR3 length: 13 residues. Germline lookup yields CDR1 SGHNT and CDR2 YENEEA. Trimming shortened V by 3 bases and J by 6 bases, and 8 bases separated the two germline ends. Data came from immunoSEQ multiplex PCR; TCRdb stores just in-frame clones and leaves some out. This sample has 200,000 to 250,000 clones, with about 90% found just once. This sample is drawn from a study of blood T cell repertoires in COVID-19. The chain is built from TRBV11-3 and TRBJ2-2; the D is unclear. Material: peripheral blood. The clonotype originates from a woman younger than 30 who had recovered from COVID-19. This chain's CDR3 is CASSFDRAGELFF. The CDR3 nucleotides are TGTGCCAGCAGCTTCGACCGGGCCGGGGAGCTGTTTTTT.